Listed below are T cell receptor beta chains from one sample, sequenced in a study of OX40 agonist ivuxolimab in advanced cancers. Method: immunoSEQ multiplex PCR; TCRdb's copy keeps in-frame clones and lacks some. The sample lists about 26,000 clones, around 79% seen once, with roughly 33% in the top ten. This specimen consisted of CD4+ or CD8+ T cells sorted from blood, obtained in a trial of the OX40 agonist ivuxolimab. Receptor source: an adult with an advanced solid tumor such as melanoma, head and neck, liver or kidney cancer. Both conserved end residues are part of each CDR3. The D gene is left open where the match is weak. Where a row states a size, it is once, few, many or the class of an expanded clone; other rows omit it.

j_gene	v_gene	abundance	d_gene	CDR3nt	CDR3aa
TRBJ2-5	TRBV9	-	TRBD2	TGTGCCAGCAGCCACGCCGCGGGACTAGCGGAATCCGTGTACCAAGAGACCCAGTACTTC	CASSHAAGLAESVYQETQYF
TRBJ1-2	TRBV6-5	-	TRBD1	TGTGCCAGCAGTTACGGGGGACAGGGCCTTGGCTACACCTTC	CASSYGGQGLGYTF
TRBJ1-6	TRBV25-1	-	-	TGTGCCAGCAGTGGTGGCGGGGAATGGTCACCCCTCCACTTT	CASSGGGEWSPLHF
TRBJ2-1	TRBV19	-	-	TGTGCCAGTAGTATGTCCAACTACAATGAGCAGTTCTTC	CASSMSNYNEQFF
TRBJ2-2	TRBV14	-	-	TGTGCCAGCAGCCTTTTTCTAGGGGCGGCCGGGGAGCTGTTTTTT	CASSLFLGAAGELFF
TRBJ1-2	TRBV5-4	-	-	TGTGCCAGCAGCTCCGGTCCGGGAGGGGTTAACTATGGCTACACCTTC	CASSSGPGGVNYGYTF
TRBJ2-7	TRBV11-1	-	TRBD2	TGTGCCAGCAGCGCCACCCGATGGCGGGGGGAATCCTACGAGCAGTACTTC	CASSATRWRGESYEQYF
TRBJ2-2	TRBV12-5	-	-	TGTGCTAGTGGTTTTCGGGCGGACGAGAACACCGGGGAGCTGTTTTTT	CASGFRADENTGELFF
TRBJ2-7	TRBV30	-	-	TGTGCCTGGAGTTTCGGGGTGAGCTACGAGCAGTACTTC	CAWSFGVSYEQYF
TRBJ2-2	TRBV7-9	-	-	TGTGCCAGCAGCTTACTCCAGAGCACCGGGGAGCTGTTTTTT	CASSLLQSTGELFF
TRBJ2-7	TRBV5-6	once	TRBD1	TGTGCCAGCAGCTCCTCGGGACAGGGGGAATACGAGCAGTACTTC	CASSSSGQGEYEQYF
TRBJ2-5	TRBV10-2	-	TRBD2	TGCGCCAGCAGTGTGCGACTAGCGGGGAAAGAGACCCAGTACTTC	CASSVRLAGKETQYF
TRBJ2-7	TRBV6-5	-	TRBD2	TGTGCCAGCAGTGAGACTAGCGGGTACGAGCAGTACTTC	CASSETSGYEQYF
TRBJ2-7	TRBV21-1	-	-	TGTGCCAGCAGCAAAGTACCAGGGGGCTCCTACGAGCAGTACTTC	CASSKVPGGSYEQYF
TRBJ1-5	TRBV7-9	-	TRBD1	TGTGCCAGCAGCGGAGGGACAGGGGATCTTAGCAATCAGCCCCAGCATTTT	CASSGGTGDLSNQPQHF
TRBJ1-3	TRBV27	once	-	TGTGCCAGCAGTTTATCGGGAGGGGCTGGAAACACCATATATTTT	CASSLSGGAGNTIYF
TRBJ1-1	TRBV6-1	-	-	TGTGCCAGCAGTGGGGGGCAGGGTGGCACTGAAGCTTTCTTT	CASSGGQGGTEAFF
TRBJ2-7	TRBV27	-	-	TGTGCCAGCAGTATCTCATACTCCTACGAGCAGTACTTC	CASSISYSYEQYF
TRBJ2-7	TRBV7-8	once	TRBD2	TGTGCCAGCAGCTTAGGCGGGGCTAGCGGGAGACAAGAGCAGTACTTC	CASSLGGASGRQEQYF
TRBJ2-1	TRBV5-8	-	TRBD1	TGTGCCAGGTCCGGGACAGGGCAGGTTTATGAGCAGTTCTTC	CARSGTGQVYEQFF
TRBJ1-2	TRBV5-4	once	TRBD1	TGTGCCAGCAGCTTGGACAGGGGGCAGTGGAACTATGGCTACACCTTC	CASSLDRGQWNYGYTF
TRBJ2-7	TRBV30	-	-	TGTGCCTGGAGTCGACCGGACTCCTACGAGCAGTACTTC	CAWSRPDSYEQYF
TRBJ1-2	TRBV10-3	-	-	TGTGCCATCAGTGTAGACAGTTCTAACTATGGCTACACCTTC	CAISVDSSNYGYTF
TRBJ2-1	TRBV4-1	once	-	TGCGCCAGCAGCCAATCTCCGGCCCGGTTAATTACGGAGGCCTCCTACAATGAGCAGTTCTTC	CASSQSPARLITEASYNEQFF
TRBJ2-7	TRBV9	-	TRBD1	TGTGCCAGCAGCTCGGGACAGGGGCCCTACGAGCAGTACTTC	CASSSGQGPYEQYF
TRBJ1-1	TRBV7-8	few	-	TGTGCCAGCAGCTTAGGACATAAGAACACTGAAGCTTTCTTT	CASSLGHKNTEAFF
TRBJ2-1	TRBV6-5	few	-	TGTGCCAGCAGTTCGGGACCTTACAATGAGCAGTTCTTC	CASSSGPYNEQFF
TRBJ2-3	TRBV9	few	TRBD2	TGTGCCAGCAGCCCTAGCGGAACTAGCACAGATACGCAGTATTTT	CASSPSGTSTDTQYF
TRBJ2-3	TRBV28	few	TRBD2	TGTGCCAGCAGCTTTCCCCGACTAGCGGGAGGGTCGGATACGCAGTATTTT	CASSFPRLAGGSDTQYF
TRBJ2-1	TRBV4-2	-	-	TGTGCCAGCAGCCAAACGAAGGCAGGGAAGAATGAGCAGTTCTTC	CASSQTKAGKNEQFF
TRBJ1-2	TRBV7-2	-	-	TGTGCCAGCAGCTTCGATGTCCTTACTAACTATGGCTACACCTTC	CASSFDVLTNYGYTF
TRBJ1-5	TRBV5-1	-	-	TGCGCCAGCAGCTTGGGTGGCGGACCAAATCAGCCCCAGCATTTT	CASSLGGGPNQPQHF
TRBJ2-1	TRBV29-1	-	-	TGCAGCGTTGAAGACCCAACCAGACAGTCCTACAATGAGCAGTTCTTC	CSVEDPTRQSYNEQFF
TRBJ2-7	TRBV2	-	TRBD1	TGTGCCAGCAGTCCCGCGGCCGGGACAGAGTTCTACGAGCAGTACTTC	CASSPAAGTEFYEQYF
TRBJ2-5	TRBV21-1	few	-	TGTGCCAGCAGCAAAGCGCTACAGCCGCCCGGCACCCAAGAGACCCAGTACTTC	CASSKALQPPGTQETQYF
TRBJ2-1	TRBV7-3	-	TRBD1	TGTGCCAGCAGCTTAGGGACAGGGGGCGCTTCCTACAATGAGCAGTTCTTC	CASSLGTGGASYNEQFF
TRBJ1-1	TRBV15	few	-	TGTGCCACCAGCAGAGGTGGGGCTTATATGAACACTGAAGCTTTCTTT	CATSRGGAYMNTEAFF
TRBJ2-5	TRBV2	-	TRBD1	TGTGCCAGCAGTGCCCAAAGAGTTGATATCTGGGACAGGGGAAAAGAGACCCAGTACTTC	CASSAQRVDIWDRGKETQYF
TRBJ2-7	TRBV19	-	-	TGTGCCAGTAGTTTGGGACCAACTTCCTACGAGCAGTACTTC	CASSLGPTSYEQYF
TRBJ2-5	TRBV4-1	-	-	TGCGCCAGCAGCCAAGTAGGGGGGCTGGAGACCCAGTACTTC	CASSQVGGLETQYF
TRBJ1-5	TRBV6-6	-	TRBD1	TGTGCCAGCAGTCCAATACCGGGACAGATGCATTTT	CASSPIPGQMHF
TRBJ2-1	TRBV6-6	few	TRBD2	TGTGCCAGCAGTCTACCGGGACTAGCGGGCTCTGAGCAGTTCTTC	CASSLPGLAGSEQFF
TRBJ2-1	TRBV6-1	-	-	TGTGCCAGCAGCGTACTAGCTAGCTCCTACAATGAGCAGTTCTTC	CASSVLASSYNEQFF